The 32 T cell receptor beta chains given below trace back to one sample, sequenced in a study of shared clonotypes between healthy human individuals. Selected positively for CCR7 and CD45RO-negative, naive CD8 cells excluded terminally differentiated effector memory CD45RA+ cells. Repertoires were generated with immunoSEQ multiplex PCR, while TCRdb's copy carries only in-frame clones and drops some. The sample lists under 600,000 clones; roughly 98% were seen once. The sequencing input was naive CD8+ T cells sorted from blood. The origin of the receptors is a man aged 25 to 40 in good health.

This chain joins TRBV7-9 and TRBJ2-5; TRBD2 matches at 7 bases. The J segment lost 1 base and the V segment lost 5 bases, leaving 7 bases of the junction unmatched. Germline loops: CDR1 SEHNR, CDR2 FQNEAQ (reference sequence). The CDR3 totals 15 residues. CDR3 DNA sequence: TGTGCCAGCAGCCCCTGGGGGGGGTCCCAAGAGACCCAGTACTTC. Translated, it gives CASSPWGGSQETQYF.

The rearrangement uses TRBV14 and TRBJ2-7, with D possibly TRBD2 on 6 matching bases. The V gene's germline CDR1 is SGHDN and CDR2 FVKESK. The V end lost 0 bases, the J end lost 5 bases, and 11 bases lay between the germline ends. The CDR3 spans 14 residues. CDR3 in amino acids: CASSQDAPGDEQYF. CDR3 in DNA: TGTGCCAGCAGCCAAGACGCCCCGGGGGACGAGCAGTACTTC.

This chain links TRBV27 with TRBJ2-2, with TRBD2 identical over 11 bases. V gave up 0 bases and J gave up 0 bases; unmatched junction bases: 3. The CDR3 sequence is 18 residues long. The germline V gene encodes CDR1 MNHEY and CDR2 SMNVEV (reference sequence). The CDR3 is CASSLSATSGTNTGELFF. The CDR3 DNA is TGTGCCAGCAGTTTATCGGCGACTAGCGGGACGAACACCGGGGAGCTGTTTTTT.

This chain joins TRBV5-1 and TRBJ2-1; D is perhaps TRBD1 (5 bases). Germline assignment: CDR1 SGHRS and CDR2 YFSETQ. This CDR3 has 15 amino acids. V was clipped by 0 bases and J by 6 bases, with 13 bases between them. The DNA for the CDR3 is TGCGCCAGCAGCTTGGAGGGCAGGGTAGTCAATGAGCAGTTCTTC. Encoded protein: CASSLEGRVVNEQFF.

The sample holds one count of this clone. This rearrangement joins TRBV29-1 to TRBJ2-1; 13 bases align to TRBD2. The CDR3 loop spans 16 amino acids. Per the germline V gene, CDR1 is SQVTM and CDR2 is ANQGSEA. Trimming at V came to 6 bases and at J to 0 bases, leaving 5 bases not matched to a gene. The DNA of the CDR3 is TGCAGCGTCCTTGGACTAGCGGGAGTCTCCTACAATGAGCAGTTCTTC. It translates to CSVLGLAGVSYNEQFF.

V is TRBV27 and J is TRBJ1-1; D not resolved. Trimming took off 6 bases at V and 7 bases at J, with 15 bases between the two ends. Germline V gene lookup returns CDR1 MNHEY and CDR2 SMNVEV (reference sequence). The CDR3 has 13 amino acids. The CDR3 protein is CASSLNREIEAFF. CDR3 nucleotide sequence: TGTGCCAGCAGCCTAAACCGGGAGATTGAAGCTTTCTTT.

The count of this clone is one. V and J are TRBV5-5 and TRBJ2-7, with 7 bases lining up with TRBD2. CDR1 SGHKS and CDR2 YYEKEE come from the germline V gene (reference sequence). Germline trimming cut 4 bases from V and 3 bases from J; bases unmatched to any gene: 7. The CDR3 spans 14 residues. The chain's CDR3 is CASSLLGTNYEQYF. CDR3 DNA: TGTGCCAGCAGCCTGTTGGGGACTAACTACGAGCAGTACTTC.

The chain employs TRBV10-3 and TRBJ1-5; a weak D match, TRBD1 (6 bases). Trimming removed 0 bases from V and 3 bases from J, with 18 bases in between. Looked up from germline, CDR1 is ENHRY and CDR2 is SYGVKD. The CDR3 runs 18 residues. The CDR3 coding sequence is TGTGCCATCAGTGAGTCGAGGACCTTACAGGGTTCCAATCAGCCCCAGCATTTT. This encodes CAISESRTLQGSNQPQHF.

The chain couples TRBV25-1 to TRBJ2-7; 8 bases align to TRBD2. Germline V gene data show CDR1 as MGHDK and CDR2 as SYGVNS. The junction had 4 bases not matched to a gene; V was cut back by 3 bases and J by 6 bases. The CDR3 runs to 13 residues. This CDR3 is CASSDAGGGEQYF. CDR3 in DNA: TGTGCCAGCAGTGATGCGGGAGGTGGCGAGCAGTACTTC.

This rearrangement joins TRBV28 to TRBJ2-1; D possibly corresponds to TRBD2 (6 bases). There are 15 residues in the CDR3. Trimming shortened V by 5 bases and J by 0 bases, and 11 bases separated the two germline ends. The V gene's germline CDR1 is MDHEN and CDR2 SYDVKM. The CDR3 loop is CASSPAGSSYNEQFF. In DNA form, the CDR3 reads TGTGCCAGCAGTCCAGCCGGGAGCTCCTACAATGAGCAGTTCTTC. The variable domain in full, with the rest retrieved from reference TRBV28 and TRBJ2-1, is DVKVTQSSRYLVKRTGEKVFLECVQDMDHENMFWYRQDPGLGLRLIYFSYDVKMKEKGDIPEGYSVSREKKERFSLILESASTNQTSMYLCASSPAGSSYNEQFFGPGTRLTVL.

The genes are TRBV6-5 and TRBJ1-5, with D tentatively TRBD1 (6 bases). Trimming stripped 2 bases from V and 6 bases from J, with 11 bases between. From germline, CDR1 is MNHEY and CDR2 SVGAGI. This CDR3 region has 14 residues. Here the CDR3 reads CASSYLQGIQPQHF. The CDR3 region has the DNA TGTGCCAGCAGTTACCTACAGGGTATTCAGCCCCAGCATTTT.

V gene TRBV28 combines with J gene TRBJ2-7; no reliable D call. The CDR3 sequence is 12 residues long. Germline CDR1 reads MDHEN; CDR2 reads SYDVKM. V lost 10 bases to trimming and J lost 5 bases, with 15 bases between them. CDR3 sequence reads: CATENSAHEQYF. The CDR3 DNA reads TGTGCCACCGAAAATAGTGCCCACGAGCAGTACTTC.

The chain carries TRBV9 and TRBJ2-5; 11 bases fit TRBD2. Germline CDR1 and CDR2: SGDLS and YYNGEE. The CDR3 is 17 residues long. Unmatched junction bases numbered 13, after V lost 4 bases and J lost 5 bases. CDR3 protein: CASSPTSGERRFETQYF. Here the CDR3 DNA reads TGTGCCAGCAGCCCGACTAGCGGGGAGCGCCGCTTCGAGACCCAGTACTTC.

The V call is TRBV7-9, the J call TRBJ2-7; 10 nucleotides agree with TRBD1. Unmatched junction bases numbered 3, after V lost 3 bases and J lost 1 base. Germline V gene lookup returns CDR1 SEHNR and CDR2 FQNEAQ (reference sequence). The CDR3 length is 15 residues. CDR3: CASSFGTGVSYEQYF. CDR3 DNA: TGTGCCAGCAGCTTTGGGACAGGGGTTTCCTACGAGCAGTACTTC.

The chain is built from TRBV7-2 and TRBJ2-1, with D possibly matching TRBD1 (7 bases). V was trimmed by 5 bases and J by 5 bases, leaving 10 bases between them. The CDR3 has 13 residues. CDR1 SGHTA and CDR2 FQGNSA come from the germline V gene. Here the CDR3 DNA reads TGTGCCAGCAGCACCAGGGGGGACAATGAGCAGTTCTTC. It codes for CASSTRGDNEQFF.

The V and J genes are TRBV7-2 and TRBJ1-5; 7 positions match TRBD1. Per the germline V gene, CDR1 is SGHTA and CDR2 is FQGNSA. J lost 4 bases, V lost 4 bases, and 1 base had no gene match. This CDR3 is 13 amino acids long. The chain's CDR3 is CASSYRGNQPQHF. DNA for the CDR3: TGTGCCAGCAGCTACAGGGGTAATCAGCCCCAGCATTTT. The entire variable domain, with the rest obtained from reference TRBV7-2 and TRBJ1-5, is as follows: GAGVSQSPSNKVTEKGKDVELRCDPISGHTALYWYRQSLGQGLEFLIYFQGNSAPDKSGLPSDRFSAERTGGSVSTLTIQRTQQEDSAVYLCASSYRGNQPQHFGDGTRLSIL.

This chain joins TRBV4-1 and TRBJ2-1, with 13 positions matching TRBD2. Germline trimming cut 1 base from V and 9 bases from J; bases unmatched to any gene: 9. Germline V lookup: CDR1 MGHRA, CDR2 YSYEKL. The CDR3 spans 17 residues. The CDR3 DNA follows: TGCGCCAGCAGCCAAGGGACTAGCGGGAGACCCCTTCGTGAGCAGTTCTTC. Protein: CASSQGTSGRPLREQFF.

The chain combines TRBV5-1 with TRBJ2-3; D unresolved. Germline CDR1 reads SGHRS; CDR2 reads YFSETQ. CDR3 length: 15 amino acids. The V end lost 4 bases, the J end lost 0 bases, and 12 bases lay between the germline ends. The CDR3 is CASSPLQTSTDTQYF. The CDR3 DNA is TGCGCCAGCAGCCCTTTACAAACTAGCACAGATACGCAGTATTTT. Supplemented by reference TRBV5-1 and TRBJ2-3, the full variable domain reads KAGVTQTPRYLIKTRGQQVTLSCSPISGHRSVSWYQQTPGQGLQFLFEYFSETQRNKGNFPGRFSGRQFSNSRSEMNVSTLELGDSALYLCASSPLQTSTDTQYFGPGTRLTVL.

V gene TRBV5-6 combines with J gene TRBJ1-2; D may be TRBD1 (5 bases). Trimming took 0 bases from V and 8 from J, leaving 17 bases between them. The CDR3 is 15 residues long. Looked up from germline, CDR1 is SGHDT and CDR2 is YYEEEE. DNA for the CDR3: TGTGCCAGCAGCTTGGGGGACGTGGGGAATAGAGGCTACACCTTC. Protein: CASSLGDVGNRGYTF.

This chain connects TRBV28 to TRBJ2-7; weak D call: TRBD1 (6 bases). Trimming removed 3 bases at V and 3 bases at J, with 12 bases between. The CDR3 has 14 residues. Per the germline V gene, CDR1 is MDHEN and CDR2 is SYDVKM. CDR3 in amino acids: CASSFPGEYYEQYF. CDR3 coding DNA: TGTGCCAGCAGTTTCCCAGGGGAGTACTACGAGCAGTACTTC.

The chain couples TRBV14 to TRBJ2-3; tentative D call: TRBD1 (7 bases). Trimming left V 3 bases short and J 0 bases short, with 16 bases between. The CDR3 has 17 residues. Germline V gene data show CDR1 as SGHDN and CDR2 as FVKESK. Here the CDR3 reads CASSQEGAGASTDTQYF. The CDR3 DNA reads as TGTGCCAGCAGCCAGGAGGGGGCCGGGGCTAGCACAGATACGCAGTATTTT.

The chain carries TRBV2 and TRBJ2-5; 12 bases map to TRBD1. Per the germline V gene, CDR1 is SNHLY and CDR2 is FYNNEI. V shed 6 bases and J 0 bases; nucleotides not matched to a gene: 2. This CDR3 region has 15 residues. DNA for the CDR3: TGTGCCAGCAGCGGGGACAGGGGGCACCAAGAGACCCAGTACTTC. Protein: CASSGDRGHQETQYF. The full variable domain, its missing parts supplied by reference TRBV2 and TRBJ2-5, is EPEVTQTPSHQVTQMGQEVILRCVPISNHLYFYWYRQILGQKVEFLVSFYNNEISEKSEIFDDQFSVERPDGSNFTLKIRSTKLEDSAMYFCASSGDRGHQETQYFGPGTRLLVL.

This clone was seen only once. The chain couples TRBV9 to TRBJ2-7; D tentatively fits TRBD1 or TRBD2 (5 bases each). CDR3 size: 13 residues. Per germline, CDR1 SGDLS and CDR2 YYNGEE. Trimming pared 0 bases from V and 6 bases from J, leaving 10 bases between. The CDR3 DNA reads TGTGCCAGCAGCGTAGGACCCGGGACCGAGCAGTACTTC. It specifies CASSVGPGTEQYF.

This clone has a single count. The chain uses TRBV11-2 and TRBJ2-1; 12 nucleotides match TRBD2. Trimming cost V 2 bases and J 4 bases; bases outside gene matches: 9. The germline V gene has CDR1 SGHAT and CDR2 FQNNGV. The CDR3 loop spans 18 amino acids. The CDR3 loop is CASSLTSGRPFGYNEQFF. CDR3 sequence (DNA): TGTGCCAGCAGCTTAACTAGCGGGAGGCCCTTTGGGTACAATGAGCAGTTCTTC.

This clone appeared a single time. The chain recombines TRBV29-1 with TRBJ2-1, with D uncertain. The V end was cut by 2 bases, the J end by 6 bases, with 14 bases between. CDR3 length equals 14 residues. Germline CDR1 and CDR2: SQVTM and ANQGSEA. The CDR3 region is CSVERIPGGNEQFF. The CDR3 bases are TGCAGCGTTGAAAGAATCCCGGGCGGCAATGAGCAGTTCTTC.

The chain recombines TRBV6-5 with TRBJ2-5, with D tentatively TRBD2 (5 bases). CDR1 is MNHEY and CDR2 is SVGAGI in the germline V gene. The CDR3 is made up of 15 amino acids. Between the trimmed V and J ends, which lost 6 bases and 4 bases, there was a span of 18 bases. CDR3 in DNA: TGTGCCAGCAGACCGGGAATCAGTGGGTTAGAGACCCAGTACTTC. The encoded protein is CASRPGISGLETQYF.

CDR3 bases: TGTGCCAGCAGCGTAGAAGGGAGAGTAGGCTACACCTTC. This encodes CASSVEGRVGYTF. The chain joins TRBV9 to TRBJ1-2, with no clear D. CDR1 is SGDLS, CDR2 YYNGEE, per germline. V was cut by 0 bases and J by 8 bases, with 11 bases left in between. The CDR3 covers 13 residues.

The chain has TRBV6-5 and TRBJ1-2, with D possibly being TRBD1 (5 bases). Germline V gives CDR1 MNHEY, CDR2 SVGAGI. This CDR3 contains 12 residues. V lost 5 bases and J lost 5, with 9 bases in between. For the CDR3, the DNA is TGTGCCAGCAGTCCCGGGGCGTATGGCTACACCTTC. Its protein is CASSPGAYGYTF.

The chain is built from TRBV7-9 and TRBJ2-7; 13 bases agree with TRBD2. After removal of 3 bases from V and 4 bases from J, the junction contained 6 bases not matched to a gene. The CDR3 sequence is 16 residues long. Germline CDR1 reads SEHNR; CDR2 reads FQNEAQ (reference sequence). The chain's CDR3 is CASSFRPGLAGYEQYF. The CDR3 nucleotides are TGTGCCAGCAGCTTTAGGCCGGGACTAGCGGGATACGAGCAGTACTTC. Supplemented by reference TRBV7-9 and TRBJ2-7, the full variable domain reads DTGVSQNPRHKITKRGQNVTFRCDPISEHNRLYWYRQTLGQGPEFLTYFQNEAQLEKSRLLSDRFSAERPKGSFSTLEIQRTEQGDSAMYLCASSFRPGLAGYEQYFGPGTRLTVT.

The V gene is TRBV11-2, the J gene TRBJ2-7; unclear D gene. Trimming cost V 4 bases and J 2 bases, with 15 bases left between them. The CDR3 extends over 15 amino acids. Germline CDR1 SGHAT, CDR2 FQNNGV. This CDR3 reads CASSSEEEIAYEQYF. In DNA form, the CDR3 reads TGTGCCAGCAGCTCTGAAGAGGAAATTGCCTACGAGCAGTACTTC.

The count of this clone is one. V gene TRBV2 combines with J gene TRBJ2-1, with D hard to call. The germline V gene encodes CDR1 SNHLY and CDR2 FYNNEI. V was trimmed by 8 bases and J by 10 bases, leaving 15 bases between them. CDR3 length: 12 amino acids. The CDR3 reads CASLRPDQEQFF. In DNA form, the CDR3 reads TGTGCCAGCCTGAGACCGGACCAGGAGCAGTTCTTC.

This clone was found a few times. V is TRBV30 and J is TRBJ2-1, with D unresolved. Deletions cut 4 bases from V and 3 bases from J, with 22 bases between. The germline V gene has CDR1 GTSNPN and CDR2 SVGIG (reference sequence). The CDR3 spans 17 residues. CDR3: CAWNDGPTRAIYNEQFF. The CDR3, as DNA: TGTGCCTGGAACGATGGGCCTACTCGGGCCATCTACAATGAGCAGTTCTTC.